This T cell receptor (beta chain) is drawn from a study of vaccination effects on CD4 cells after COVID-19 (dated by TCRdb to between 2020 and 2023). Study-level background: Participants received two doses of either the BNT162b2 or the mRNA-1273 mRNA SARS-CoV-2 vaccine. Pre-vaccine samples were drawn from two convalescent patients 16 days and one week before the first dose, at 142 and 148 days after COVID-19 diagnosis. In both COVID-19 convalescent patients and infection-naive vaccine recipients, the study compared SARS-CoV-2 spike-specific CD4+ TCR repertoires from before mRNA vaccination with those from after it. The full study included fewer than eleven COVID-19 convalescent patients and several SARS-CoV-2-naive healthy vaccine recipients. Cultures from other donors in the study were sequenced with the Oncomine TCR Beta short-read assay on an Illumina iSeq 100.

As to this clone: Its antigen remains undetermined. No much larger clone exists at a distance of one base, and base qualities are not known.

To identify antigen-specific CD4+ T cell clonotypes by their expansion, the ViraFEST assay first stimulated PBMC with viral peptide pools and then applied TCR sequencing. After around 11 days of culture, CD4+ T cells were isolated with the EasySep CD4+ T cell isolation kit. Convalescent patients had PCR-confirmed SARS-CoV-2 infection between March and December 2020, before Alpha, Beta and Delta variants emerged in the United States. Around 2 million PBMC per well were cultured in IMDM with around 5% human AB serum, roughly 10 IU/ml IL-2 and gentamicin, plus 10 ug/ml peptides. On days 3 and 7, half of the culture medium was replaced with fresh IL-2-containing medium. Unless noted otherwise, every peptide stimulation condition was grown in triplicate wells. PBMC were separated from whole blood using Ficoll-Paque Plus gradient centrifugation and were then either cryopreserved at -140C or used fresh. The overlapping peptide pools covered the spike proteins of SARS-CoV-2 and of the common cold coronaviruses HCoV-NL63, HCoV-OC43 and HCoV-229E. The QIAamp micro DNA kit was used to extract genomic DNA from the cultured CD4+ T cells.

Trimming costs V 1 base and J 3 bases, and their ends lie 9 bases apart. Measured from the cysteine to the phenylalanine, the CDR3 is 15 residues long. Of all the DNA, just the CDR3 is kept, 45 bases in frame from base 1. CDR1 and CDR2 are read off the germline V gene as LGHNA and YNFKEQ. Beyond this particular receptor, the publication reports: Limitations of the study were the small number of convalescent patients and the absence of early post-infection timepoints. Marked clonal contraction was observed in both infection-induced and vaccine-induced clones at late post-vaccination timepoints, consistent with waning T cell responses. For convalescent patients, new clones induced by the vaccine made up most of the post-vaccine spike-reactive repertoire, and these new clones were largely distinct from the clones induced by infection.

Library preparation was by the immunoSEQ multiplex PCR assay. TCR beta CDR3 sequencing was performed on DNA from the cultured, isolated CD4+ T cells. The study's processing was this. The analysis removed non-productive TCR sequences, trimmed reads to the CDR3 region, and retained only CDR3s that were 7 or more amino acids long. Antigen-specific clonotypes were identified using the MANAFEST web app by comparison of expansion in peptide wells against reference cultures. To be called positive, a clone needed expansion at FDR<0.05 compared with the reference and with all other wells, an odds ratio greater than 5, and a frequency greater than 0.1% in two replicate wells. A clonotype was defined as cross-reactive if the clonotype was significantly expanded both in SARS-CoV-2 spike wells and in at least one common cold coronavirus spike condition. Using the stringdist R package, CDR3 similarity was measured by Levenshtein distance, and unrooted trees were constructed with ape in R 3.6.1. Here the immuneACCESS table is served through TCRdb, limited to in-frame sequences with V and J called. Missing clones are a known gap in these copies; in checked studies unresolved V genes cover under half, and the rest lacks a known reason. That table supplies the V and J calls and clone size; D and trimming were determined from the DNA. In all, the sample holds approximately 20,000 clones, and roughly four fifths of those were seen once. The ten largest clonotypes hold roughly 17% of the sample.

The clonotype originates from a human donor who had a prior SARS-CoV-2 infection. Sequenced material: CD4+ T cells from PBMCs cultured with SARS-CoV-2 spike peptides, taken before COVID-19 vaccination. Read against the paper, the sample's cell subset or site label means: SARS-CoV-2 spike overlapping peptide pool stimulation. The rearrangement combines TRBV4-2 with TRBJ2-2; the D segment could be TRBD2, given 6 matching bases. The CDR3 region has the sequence CASSQGLAYTGELFF. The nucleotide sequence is TGTGCCAGCAGCCAAGGGCTAGCGTACACCGGGGAGCTGTTTTTT.